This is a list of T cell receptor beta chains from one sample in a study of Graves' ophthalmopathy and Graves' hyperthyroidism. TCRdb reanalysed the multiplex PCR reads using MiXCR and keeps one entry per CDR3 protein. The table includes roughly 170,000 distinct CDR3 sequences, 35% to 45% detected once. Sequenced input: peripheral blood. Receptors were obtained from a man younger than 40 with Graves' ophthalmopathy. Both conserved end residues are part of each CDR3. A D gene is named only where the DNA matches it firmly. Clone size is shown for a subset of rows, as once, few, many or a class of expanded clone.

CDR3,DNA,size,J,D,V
CASSSPPGQGSRGLNYGYTF,TGTGCCAGCAGTTCCCCCCCGGGACAGGGGTCTCGCGGTTTAAACTATGGCTACACCTTC,many,TRBJ1-2,TRBD1,TRBV6-5
CASIGQGYGYTF,TGTGCCAGCATCGGACAGGGCTATGGCTACACCTTC,many,TRBJ1-2,TRBD1,TRBV12-3/TRBV12-4
CASAIHSPLHF,TGTGCCAGCGCTATCCATTCACCCCTCCACTTT,once,TRBJ1-6,NA,TRBV12-3/TRBV12-4
CASTGLGEPQETQYF,TGTGCCAGCACCGGACTCGGGGAACCTCAAGAGACCCAGTACTTC,many,TRBJ2-5,NA,TRBV6-1
CASSLEAGGPGEQYF,TGTGCCAGCAGCTTAGAGGCGGGAGGGCCGGGCGAGCAGTACTTC,NA,TRBJ2-7,TRBD2,TRBV6-5
CASSLGEGVQAVYTEAFF,TGTGCCAGCAGCTTAGGGGAAGGAGTCCAGGCAGTCTACACTGAAGCTTTCTTT,many,TRBJ1-1,NA,TRBV7-8
CASSLLPYGYTF,TGTGCCAGCAGTCTACTTCCCTATGGCTACACCTTC,NA,TRBJ1-2,NA,TRBV12-3/TRBV12-4
CASRDMREAFF,TGTGCCAGCAGGGATATGCGTGAAGCTTTCTTT,NA,TRBJ1-1,NA,TRBV28
CASKGGRQSVLYEQYF,TGTGCCAGCAAGGGGGGGAGACAGTCAGTGCTCTACGAGCAGTACTTC,NA,TRBJ2-7,NA,TRBV6-1
CASSLVAGGDAGELFF,TGTGCCAGCAGCTTAGTAGCGGGAGGAGACGCCGGGGAGCTGTTTTTT,many,TRBJ2-2,TRBD2,TRBV7-3
CASSSLLAGVYEQYF,TGTGCCAGCAGTTCCCTACTAGCGGGAGTCTACGAGCAGTACTTC,many,TRBJ2-7,TRBD2,TRBV6-5
CASSPRQWNTEAFF,TGTGCCAGCAGCCCCCGACAGTGGAACACTGAAGCTTTCTTT,NA,TRBJ1-1,NA,TRBV3-1
CASSPVGRETQETQYF,TGTGCCAGCAGCCCCGTGGGCAGGGAGACGCAAGAGACCCAGTACTTC,many,TRBJ2-5,NA,TRBV7-8
CASSPSSRENTEAFF,TGTGCCAGCAGCCCGTCGTCCAGGGAGAACACTGAAGCTTTCTTT,many,TRBJ1-1,NA,TRBV5-5
CASSYSPGTGAYEQYF,TGTGCCAGCAGTTACTCCCCCGGGACAGGTGCCTACGAGCAGTACTTC,many,TRBJ2-7,TRBD1,TRBV6-5
CASSFPTGSDDTEAFF,TGTGCCAGCAGTTTCCCGACAGGATCCGACGACACTGAAGCTTTCTTT,few,TRBJ1-1,NA,TRBV12-3/TRBV12-4
CASSPKSSGANVLTF,TGTGCCAGCTCACCGAAGAGTTCTGGGGCCAACGTCCTGACTTTC,many,TRBJ2-6,NA,TRBV18
CASSEGLDYEQYF,TGTGCCAGCAGTGAAGGACTAGACTACGAGCAGTACTTC,medium-sized,TRBJ2-7,NA,TRBV2